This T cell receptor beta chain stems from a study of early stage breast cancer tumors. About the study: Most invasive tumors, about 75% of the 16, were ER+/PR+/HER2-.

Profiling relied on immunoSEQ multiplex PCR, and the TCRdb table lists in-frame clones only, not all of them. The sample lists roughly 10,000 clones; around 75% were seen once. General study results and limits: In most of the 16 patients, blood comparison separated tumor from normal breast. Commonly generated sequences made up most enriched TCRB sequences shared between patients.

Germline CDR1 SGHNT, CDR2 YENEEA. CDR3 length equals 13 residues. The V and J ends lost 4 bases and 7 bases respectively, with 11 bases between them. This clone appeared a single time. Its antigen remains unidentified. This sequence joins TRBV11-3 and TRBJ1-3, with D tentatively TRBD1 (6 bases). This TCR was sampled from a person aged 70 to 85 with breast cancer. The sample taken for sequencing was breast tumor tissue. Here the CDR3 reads CASSSGQGNTIYF. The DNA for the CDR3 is TGTGCCAGCAGCTCGGGCCAGGGGAACACCATATATTTT. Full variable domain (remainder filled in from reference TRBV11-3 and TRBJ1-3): EAGVVQSPRYKIIEKKQPVAFWCNPISGHNTLYWYLQNLGQGPELLIRYENEEAVDDSQLPKDRFSAERLKGVDSTLKIQPAELGDSAVYLCASSSGQGNTIYFGEGSWLTVV.